These T cell receptor beta chains were read from a single sample in a study of control samples from healthy donors and cancer patients. Data came from immunoSEQ multiplex PCR; TCRdb stores just in-frame clones and leaves some out. The table shows 130,000 or so clones, with around 94% occurring only once. The sequenced material came from PBMCs. Receptor source: a man in his fifties or sixties with colorectal cancer. Each CDR3 is given with its conserved first and last residue. Fields, in order: V gene, CDR3 protein.

V: TRBV7-9
CDR3: CASSTPGHTGELFF

V: TRBV6-6
CDR3: CASSYLQDSNQPQHF

V: TRBV2
CDR3: CASSHGQASRYEQYF

V: TRBV5-1
CDR3: CASSLDLETQYF

V: TRBV5-1
CDR3: CASRGPGGQETQYF

V: TRBV7-2
CDR3: CASSLVSYGEQYF

V: TRBV6-6
CDR3: CASSYDEGQPQHF

V: TRBV4-1
CDR3: CASSYSGTATNEKLFF

V: TRBV10-1
CDR3: CASSDGHLSEKLFF

V: TRBV6-1
CDR3: CASSEEGSPSPYEQYF